This record looks at one T cell receptor (beta chain) sequence and its context. Its binding antigen is unknown. The sample holds no much larger clone one base away, and base qualities are not on file. Every depressed patient was matched in pairs with a non-depressed control on sex, age, current smoking status and body mass index. All participants were of European descent. Patients were diagnosed with major depressive disorder by DSM-IV criteria and had a Hamilton Rating Scale for Depression score of 18 or higher. For at least 8 weeks before enrollment, patients had taken no psychiatric medication of any kind, antidepressants included. Depression severity among patients ranged from moderate to severe. Major medical conditions, Axis I/II comorbidities, regular medication or illicit drug use, and drinking over 100 g alcohol a week were all grounds for excluding any participant. Around 28 ml of peripheral blood was drawn into EDTA tubes from each participant. Magnetic negative selection with the BD IMag Human CD4 T Lymphocyte Enrichment Set was used to purify CD4+ T cells from thawed PBMCs. A purity of about 95% was typically achieved with the CD4+ enrichment method, as confirmed by flow cytometry. A subgroup of a handful of case-control pairs, chosen blind to the chemokine receptor expression and flow-cytometric repertoire skewing results, underwent TCRbeta sequencing. Every blood sample was taken in the morning at 8:00 a.m., and Ficoll-Hypaque gradient centrifugation was used to isolate PBMCs. PBMCs were cryopreserved by gradual cooling to -80 degrees C and were kept in liquid nitrogen until assay.

This specimen comes from a study of untreated major depressive disorder (dated by TCRdb to 2017 to 2018). Looking at the study overall: This cross-sectional case-control study compared T cell phenotype and TCR repertoire between antidepressant-free major depressive disorder patients and individually matched non-depressed controls.

The Qiagen DNeasy Blood and Tissue Kit was used to extract total genomic DNA from purified CD4+ T cells. Using immunoSEQ immunosequencing protocols, the TCRbeta CDR3 region, as defined by IMGT, was amplified and sequenced. Turning to the authors' computational methods: Raw sequence data were preprocessed by the immunoSEQ service for PCR and sequencing error correction. After being loaded into the immunoSEQ Analyzer, the data underwent further analysis with VDJtools v1.0.7. Patient-control differences were tested with the paired Wilcoxon signed-rank test. TCRdb stores this immuneACCESS table with in-frame sequences only. Part of the clones is absent; in the studies checked, under half of the shortfall reflects unresolved V genes, and no reason is known for the rest. That table gives V, J and clone size, and the DNA gave D and trimming. The table for this sample lists approximately 24,000 clones; around 93% of them were counted only once. In total, the top ten clones hold over 0.6% of the sample.

Points the paper makes about the study in general: Strict matching and exclusion criteria produced a comparatively small study sample, limiting generalizability of findings. For the sequencing comparisons, one-tailed planned tests were applied to only three preselected Vbeta families.

This sequence was found in a woman aged 30 to 39 with major depressive disorder. Material for sequencing was CD4+ T cells from PBMCs.

The base sequence is TGCGCCAGCAGCTTGAACTGGGTCTACGAGGACACTGAAGCTTTCTTT. The translation is CASSLNWVYEDTEAFF. Recombination linked TRBV5-1 to TRBJ1-1; no D gene can be assigned with confidence. V was cut back by 1 base and J by 3 bases, leaving a gap of 16 bases between them. Its CDR3 holds 16 amino acids, cysteine through phenylalanine. Only CDR3 DNA remains: 48 bases, in frame from the first base. The CDR1 and CDR2 encoded by the germline V gene are SGHRS and YFSETQ.